This entry concerns a single TCR beta chain. Its antigen remains unidentified. The sample comes from a study of shared clonotypes between healthy human individuals. Study outcomes and limitations: Sorted-subset sequencing was shown by rarefaction to be incomplete despite large depth. Investigators collected only blood, and repertoires in tissues likely differ.

Data came from immunoSEQ multiplex PCR; TCRdb stores just in-frame clones and leaves some out. The sample consists of 1,500,000 or so clones, about 98.5% of them appearing once. Germline CDR1 is SGHTA and CDR2 is FQGNSA. The CDR3 is made up of 13 amino acids. V lost 5 bases to trimming and J lost 4 bases, with 8 bases between them. This rearrangement joins TRBV7-2 to TRBJ2-2, with D hard to call. This clonotype originated in a man aged 25-40 years in good health. The sequencing input was naive CD4+ T cells sorted from blood. Sample subset: CD45RA+ positively selected. CDR3 protein: CASSVGTTGELFF. The CDR3 DNA follows: TGTGCCAGCAGCGTCGGAACCACCGGGGAGCTGTTTTTT.